This entry features one TCR beta chain sequence. Antigen: not known. The CDR3 spans 12 residues. Germline values: CDR1 SGHTA, CDR2 FQGNSA. Trimming removed 5 bases from V and 9 bases from J; junction bases left unmatched: 4. This sample stems from a study of vaccination and CD4 T cells after COVID-19. Study details: The convalescents comprised six males and four females, two of them Hispanic. Cellular stimulation was performed using overlapping spike peptides derived from SARS-CoV-2, HCoV-NL63, HCoV-OC43 and HCoV-229E.

The treatment was: roughly 11-day PBMC culture with coronavirus spike peptide pools or control peptides (ViraFEST assay). ViraFEST grew antigen-specific T cells using peptide pools, then sequenced TCRs. At the Johns Hopkins FTIC core, DNA taken from cultured CD4+ T cells was sequenced by way of the Oncomine TCR Beta short-read assay. Genomic DNA from cultured CD4+ T cells was extracted. TCRdb analysed the PCR reads with MiXCR anew, one entry per CDR3 protein. The data show 20,000 to 25,000 distinct CDR3 sequences, roughly 45% seen once. What was sequenced was CD4+ T cells from blood, cultured in vitro. The clonotype originates from a human donor who had recovered from COVID-19. V and J are TRBV7-2 and TRBJ2-1; 7 positions match TRBD1. The DNA of the CDR3 is TGTGCCAGCAGCCTTCGGACAGGTGAGCAGTTCTTC. Translation: CASSLRTGEQFF.